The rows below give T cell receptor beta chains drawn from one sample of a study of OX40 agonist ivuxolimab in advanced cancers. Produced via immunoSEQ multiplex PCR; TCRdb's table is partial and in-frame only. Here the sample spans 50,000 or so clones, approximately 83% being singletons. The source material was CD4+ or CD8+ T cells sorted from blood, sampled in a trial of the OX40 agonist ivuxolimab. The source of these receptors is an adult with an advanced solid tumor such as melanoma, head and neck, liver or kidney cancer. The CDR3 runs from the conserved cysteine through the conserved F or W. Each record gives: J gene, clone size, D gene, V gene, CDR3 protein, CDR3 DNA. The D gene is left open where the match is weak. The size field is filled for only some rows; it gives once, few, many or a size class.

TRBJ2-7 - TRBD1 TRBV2 CASRNRGENEQYF TGTGCCAGCAGAAACAGGGGAGAGAACGAGCAGTACTTC
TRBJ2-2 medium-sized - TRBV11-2 CASSLLTNTGELFF TGTGCCAGCAGCTTGCTGACTAACACCGGGGAGCTGTTTTTT
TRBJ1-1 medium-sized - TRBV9 CASSPGANTEAFF TGTGCCAGCAGTCCTGGAGCGAACACTGAAGCTTTCTTT
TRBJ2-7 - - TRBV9 CASGPGVLYEQYF TGTGCCAGCGGGCCGGGGGTCTTGTACGAGCAGTACTTC
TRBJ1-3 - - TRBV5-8 CASSQGFLSGNTIYF TGTGCCAGCAGCCAGGGGTTCCTCTCTGGAAACACCATATATTTT
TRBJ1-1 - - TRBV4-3 CASSQQTGTEEALNTEAFF TGCGCCAGCAGCCAGCAGACAGGCACGGAGGAGGCCCTGAACACTGAAGCTTTCTTT
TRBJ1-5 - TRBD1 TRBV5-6 CASSKRQGDQPQHF TGTGCCAGCAGCAAAAGACAGGGGGATCAGCCCCAGCATTTT
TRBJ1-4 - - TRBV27 CASTLRGGPGKLFF TGTGCCAGCACCCTTCGAGGGGGGCCGGGAAAACTGTTTTTT
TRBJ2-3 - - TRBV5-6 CASSLSGKGTDTQYF TGTGCCAGCAGCTTGAGCGGAAAGGGCACAGATACGCAGTATTTT
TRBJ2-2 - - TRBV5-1 CASSLAPGANTGELFF TGCGCCAGCAGCTTGGCCCCAGGGGCGAACACCGGGGAGCTGTTTTTT
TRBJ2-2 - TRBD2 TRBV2 CASSEKIAGTNTGELFF TGTGCCAGCAGTGAAAAAATAGCGGGTACGAACACCGGGGAGCTGTTTTTT
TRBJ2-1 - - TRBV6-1 CASSDNPTGYNEQFF TGTGCCAGCAGTGACAACCCGACAGGTTACAATGAGCAGTTCTTC
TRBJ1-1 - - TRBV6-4 CASSVDTENTEAFF TGTGCCAGCAGTGTGGACACAGAGAACACTGAAGCTTTCTTT
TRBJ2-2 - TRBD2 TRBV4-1 CASSAGGIDRTGELFF TGCGCCAGCAGCGCGGGGGGAATCGATCGCACCGGGGAGCTGTTTTTT
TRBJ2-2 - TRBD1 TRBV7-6 CASSLEGQGVTGELFF TGTGCCAGCAGCTTAGAAGGACAGGGTGTTACCGGGGAGCTGTTTTTT
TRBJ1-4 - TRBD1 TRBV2 CASSTRGTGDEKLFF TGTGCCAGCAGTACCCGCGGGACAGGGGATGAAAAACTGTTTTTT
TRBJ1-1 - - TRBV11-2 CASSLPNTEAFF TGTGCCAGCAGCCTGCCAAACACTGAAGCTTTCTTT
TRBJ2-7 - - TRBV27 CASSLGVTYYEQYF TGTGCCAGCAGTTTAGGCGTTACCTACTACGAGCAGTACTTC
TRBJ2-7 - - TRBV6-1 CASSELMDGGVYSYEQYF TGTGCCAGCAGTGAACTGATGGACGGAGGGGTGTATTCCTACGAGCAGTACTTC
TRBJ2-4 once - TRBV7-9 CASSLDRGQAKNIQYF TGTGCCAGCAGCTTAGACCGAGGACAGGCCAAAAACATTCAGTACTTC
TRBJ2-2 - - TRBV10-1 CASSERAASGGPDTGELFF TGCGCCAGCAGCGAGAGAGCAGCTAGTGGGGGGCCGGACACCGGGGAGCTGTTTTTT
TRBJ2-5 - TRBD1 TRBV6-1 CASSEAQTGVYQETQYF TGTGCCAGCAGTGAAGCTCAGACAGGGGTGTACCAAGAGACCCAGTACTTC
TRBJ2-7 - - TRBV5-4 CASSLAFGRGYEQYF TGTGCCAGCAGCTTGGCCTTTGGACGGGGCTACGAGCAGTACTTC
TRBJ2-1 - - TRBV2 CASSERGVGSSYNEQFF TGTGCCAGCAGTGAAAGAGGCGTGGGGAGCTCCTACAATGAGCAGTTCTTC
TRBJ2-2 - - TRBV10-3 CACLTPVDGELFF TGTGCCTGCCTTACCCCCGTTGACGGGGAGCTGTTTTTT
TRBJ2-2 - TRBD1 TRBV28 CASRDLRDPIGGGINTGELFF TGTGCCAGCAGGGATTTAAGGGACCCGATAGGGGGCGGAATCAACACCGGGGAGCTGTTTTTT
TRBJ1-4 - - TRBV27 CASSFGSGEKLFF TGTGCCAGCAGTTTCGGGTCGGGCGAAAAACTGTTTTTT
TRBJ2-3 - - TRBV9 CASSPQTLPTQYF TGTGCCAGCAGCCCCCAGACTCTACCCACGCAGTATTTT
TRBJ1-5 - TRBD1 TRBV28 CASRRTGGSNQPQHF TGTGCCAGCAGACGAACAGGGGGAAGCAATCAGCCCCAGCATTTT
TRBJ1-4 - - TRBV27 CASSRGSSEGEKLFF TGTGCCAGCAGTCGCGGGAGTTCCGAGGGAGAAAAACTGTTTTTT
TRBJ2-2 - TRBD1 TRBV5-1 CASSLGDRLSGELFF TGCGCCAGCAGCTTAGGGGACAGGCTCTCCGGGGAGCTGTTTTTT
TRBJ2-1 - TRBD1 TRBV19 CASSDGQGAHEQFF TGTGCCAGTAGTGACGGACAGGGGGCACATGAGCAGTTCTTC
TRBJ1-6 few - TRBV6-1 CASSEGRRNSPLHF TGTGCCAGCAGTGAGGGCCGTAGGAATTCACCCCTCCACTTT
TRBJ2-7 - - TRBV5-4 CASSDGGPEQYF TGTGCCAGCAGCGACGGAGGGCCCGAGCAGTACTTC
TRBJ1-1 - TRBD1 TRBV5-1 CASSLEGQMNTEAFF TGCGCCAGCAGCTTGGAGGGACAGATGAACACTGAAGCTTTCTTT
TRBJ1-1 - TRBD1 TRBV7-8 CASSLRLAGGELASLPNTEAFF TGTGCCAGCAGCTTGAGGCTTGCAGGGGGCGAACTAGCATCACTCCCGAACACTGAAGCTTTCTTT
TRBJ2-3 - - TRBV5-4 CASGASGGAWGTDTQYF TGTGCCAGCGGGGCTAGTGGGGGGGCTTGGGGCACAGATACGCAGTATTTT
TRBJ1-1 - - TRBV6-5 CASSPGASTEAFF TGTGCCAGCAGCCCAGGGGCGTCGACTGAAGCTTTCTTT
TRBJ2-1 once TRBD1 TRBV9 CASSVGQGPYNEQFF TGTGCCAGCAGCGTAGGACAGGGCCCGTACAATGAGCAGTTCTTC
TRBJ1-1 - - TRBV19 CASLGAGMNTEAFF TGTGCCAGTCTAGGGGCAGGGATGAACACTGAAGCTTTCTTT
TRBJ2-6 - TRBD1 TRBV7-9 CASSLLQGVFGANVLTF TGTGCCAGCAGCCTCTTGCAGGGGGTCTTTGGGGCCAACGTCCTGACTTTC
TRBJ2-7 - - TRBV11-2 CASSTGPEAEQYF TGTGCCAGCAGCACCGGACCAGAGGCCGAGCAGTACTTC
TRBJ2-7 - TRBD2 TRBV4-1 CASSQGGGSNEQYF TGCGCCAGCAGCCAAGGGGGGGGATCGAACGAGCAGTACTTC
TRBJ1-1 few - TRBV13 CASSAGGDTEAFF TGTGCCAGCAGCGCGGGGGGGGACACTGAAGCTTTCTTT
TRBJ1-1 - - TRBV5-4 CASSPRQSPEAFF TGTGCCAGCAGCCCGAGGCAAAGCCCTGAAGCTTTCTTT
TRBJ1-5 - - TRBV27 CASSLLGSNQPQHF TGTGCCAGCAGTTTATTGGGTAGCAATCAGCCCCAGCATTTT
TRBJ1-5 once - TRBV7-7 CASSLDDKGGDLPPQHF TGTGCTAGCAGCTTAGACGACAAGGGGGGGGATCTGCCGCCCCAGCATTTT